These 4 T cell receptor beta chains were all obtained from the same sample, sequenced in a study of glioma-infiltrating T cells after dendritic cell vaccination. Data came from immunoSEQ multiplex PCR; TCRdb stores just in-frame clones and leaves some out. The sample records tens of thousands of clones, roughly 84% being singletons. Time point defined: after dendritic cell vaccination, including at tumor progression/relapse. The sample consisted of blood, taken after dendritic cell vaccination. These receptors were collected from a human donor with glioblastoma.

V is TRBV5-1 and J is TRBJ1-6, with 9 bases lining up with TRBD1. From germline, CDR1 is SGHRS and CDR2 YFSETQ. With V trimmed by 4 bases and J by 7 bases, 6 bases remained unmatched. The CDR3 covers 15 residues. The chain's CDR3 is CASSVGQGINSPLHF. In DNA form, the CDR3 reads TGCGCCAGCAGCGTCGGACAGGGGATAAATTCACCCCTCCACTTT.

V and J are TRBV2 and TRBJ1-1; TRBD1 matches 8 bases. This CDR3 comprises 14 residues. V was pared by 6 bases and J by 7 bases, with 10 bases of the junction left unmatched. The V gene's germline CDR1 is SNHLY and CDR2 FYNNEI. The CDR3 coding sequence is TGTGCCAGCAGAGTTGACAGGGGAAGGGGTGAAGCTTTCTTT. It is translated as CASRVDRGRGEAFF. Supplemented by reference TRBV2 and TRBJ1-1, the full variable domain reads EPEVTQTPSHQVTQMGQEVILRCVPISNHLYFYWYRQILGQKVEFLVSFYNNEISEKSEIFDDQFSVERPDGSNFTLKIRSTKLEDSAMYFCASRVDRGRGEAFFGQGTRLTVV.

The J gene is TRBJ2-5, the V gene TRBV7-3, with D perhaps TRBD2 (5 bases). Deletions cut 3 bases from V and 5 bases from J, with 16 bases between. The CDR3 is 15 residues long. The germline CDR1 and CDR2 sequences are SGHTA and FQGTGA. For the CDR3, the DNA is TGTGCCAGCAGCTTGCCCGGGAAAGGCCGCGAGACCCAGTACTTC. This encodes CASSLPGKGRETQYF.

This chain links TRBV19 with TRBJ2-6; possible D gene TRBD1, 6 bases. V lost 4 bases, J lost 2 bases, and 12 bases lay in between. There are 16 residues in the CDR3. Looked up from germline, CDR1 is LNHDA and CDR2 is SQIVND (reference sequence). The chain's CDR3 is CASSSRGWAGANVLTF. In DNA form, the CDR3 reads TGTGCCAGTAGTAGCAGGGGTTGGGCTGGGGCCAACGTCCTGACTTTC. The full variable domain, completed using reference TRBV19 and TRBJ2-6, is DGGITQSPKYLFRKEGQNVTLSCEQNLNHDAMYWYRQDPGQGLRLIYYSQIVNDFQKGDIAEGYSVSREKKESFPLTVTSAQKNPTAFYLCASSSRGWAGANVLTFGAGSRLTVL.